This TCR beta chain originates from a study of control samples from healthy donors and cancer patients. The CDR3 consists of 14 residues. The germline V gene encodes CDR1 SGHTA and CDR2 FQGNSA. V lost 3 bases to trimming and J lost 0 bases, with 9 bases between them. TCRdb's table, derived via immunoSEQ multiplex PCR, lists solely in-frame clones and lacks some. This sample has some 130,000 clones; under 95% occur once, and the top ten carry roughly 8.7%. The origin of this receptor is a man younger than 35 in good health. Sample: blood. The chain joins TRBV7-2 to TRBJ2-7; no reliable D call. In nucleotides, the CDR3 is TGTGCCAGCAGCTTTGTGACCAGCTCCTACGAGCAGTACTTC. Encoded protein: CASSFVTSSYEQYF.